The sequence of this TCR beta chain was determined in a study of metastatic and nonmetastatic thyroid tumors. Study information: Repertoires were compared across blood and tumor or nodule tissue from malignant and benign thyroid patients.

A remark on this clone: A read error may account for a junction end that differs from germline.

As originally analysed: Built for papillary thyroid cancer, a distant-metastasis classifier drew on CDR3 differences across clinicopathological groups. Via MiXCR, TCRdb re-called the PCR reads. TCRdb's processing, not the study's, gives the V and J calls here. Among some 7,700 clones listed, approximately 32% were seen once. Per the germline V gene, CDR1 is LGHDT and CDR2 is YNNKEL (reference sequence). This CDR3 has 16 amino acids. Treatment of any kind had been given to no patient before thyroid surgery. The chain employs TRBV3-1 and TRBJ2-5; D is undetermined. This sequence originates from a female donor with papillary thyroid cancer or a benign thyroid nodule (not recorded which). Some clones in this sample may be carry-over from other donors' samples. Sequencing was carried out using tumor tissue. CDR3 DNA sequence: TGTGCCAGCCGCCAAGTGCTCGATAATAGAAAAGAGAACCAGTACTTC. Translating gives CASRQVLDNRKENQYF.